The clone carrying this TCR beta chain has more than one count but fewer than ten. The sample comes from a study of blood T cell repertoires in COVID-19. Study-level information: Some COVID-19 samples were acute and others convalescent; all came from the United States, Italy and Spain. The cDNA or gDNA used as material had been derived from T cells, B-cell-depleted T cells, or PBMCs.

While infection was still active, Seattle patients were enrolled and then followed longitudinally. In the original analysis: Estimation of nucleated cell counts relied on the amplification of reference gene primers. The table came from immunoSEQ multiplex PCR; TCRdb's copy has only in-frame clones and leaves some out. V and J calls and clone size are those listed in that table; D and trimming were worked out from the DNA. Of around 280,000 clones in the sample, approximately 89% were seen once. CDR3 length equals 15 residues. V lost 3 bases and J lost 3; bases outside the gene matches: 4. Germline V CDR1 and CDR2: LNHDA, SQIVND (reference sequence).

The origin of this receptor is a woman in her 30s with COVID-19, enrolled during active disease. Sequenced input: peripheral blood. This chain links TRBV19 with TRBJ2-7; the match to TRBD1 covers 11 bases. The CDR3 protein is CASSIGQGAYYEQYF. DNA of the CDR3: TGTGCCAGTAGTATCGGACAGGGGGCCTACTACGAGCAGTACTTC.